A selection of T cell receptor beta chains follows, all from one sample in a study of radiation and T cells in renal cell carcinoma. TCRdb's table, derived via immunoSEQ multiplex PCR, lists solely in-frame clones and lacks some. The sample yields approximately 150,000 clones, about nine tenths seen once. This specimen consisted of blood, obtained from a patient whose treatment included radiotherapy and nephrectomy. Receptors were obtained from a woman in her sixties or seventies with renal cell carcinoma. The CDR3 runs from the conserved cysteine through the conserved F or W. The D gene is left open where the match is weak. Only some rows state a clone size, as once, few, many or a class for expanded clones.

v_call,d_call,clone_size,j_call,cdr3_aa,cdr3_nt
TRBV28,-,-,TRBJ1-2,CASRAQGSYYGYTF,TGTGCCAGCAGGGCCCAGGGATCTTACTATGGCTACACCTTC
TRBV6-6,-,few,TRBJ1-5,CASSNGNQPQHF,TGTGCCAGCAGCAACGGGAATCAGCCCCAGCATTTT
TRBV28,TRBD2,-,TRBJ2-5,CASLTPGTSFNF,TGTGCCAGCTTAACCCCCGGGACTAGTTTTAACTTC
TRBV27,-,-,TRBJ1-6,CASSLVGAPLHF,TGTGCCAGCAGTTTAGTGGGGGCACCCCTCCACTTT
TRBV7-2,-,-,TRBJ1-6,CASGVSYNSPLHF,TGTGCCAGCGGCGTCTCCTATAATTCACCCCTCCACTTT
TRBV27,-,-,TRBJ1-3,CASREVSSGNTIYF,TGTGCCAGCAGGGAGGTTAGCTCTGGAAACACCATATATTTT
TRBV6-5,-,-,TRBJ1-1,CASSYRRARNTEAFF,TGTGCCAGCAGTTACAGGAGGGCCCGGAACACTGAAGCTTTCTTT
TRBV6-5,-,-,TRBJ1-5,CASSDRFSNQPQHF,TGTGCCAGCAGTGACAGGTTTAGCAATCAGCCCCAGCATTTT
TRBV5-1,TRBD1,-,TRBJ2-3,CASRWTGGSDTQYF,TGCGCCAGCAGATGGACAGGGGGCAGTGATACGCAGTATTTT
TRBV19,TRBD1,-,TRBJ2-7,CASSAAGTGNYEQYF,TGTGCCAGTAGTGCCGCCGGGACAGGGAACTACGAGCAGTACTTC
TRBV7-2,-,-,TRBJ2-2,CASRDQGGFFLNTGELFF,TGTGCCAGCAGGGACCAGGGGGGGTTTTTTTTGAACACCGGGGAGCTGTTTTTT
TRBV4-3,-,-,TRBJ2-5,CASSRTPGRETQYF,TGCGCCAGCAGCCGTACTCCCGGCCGGGAGACCCAGTACTTC
TRBV6-4,-,-,TRBJ2-2,CASSDSTHTGELFF,TGTGCCAGCAGTGACTCGACTCACACCGGGGAGCTGTTTTTT
TRBV27,-,-,TRBJ1-5,CASSLSWGGNQPQHF,TGTGCCAGCAGTTTATCTTGGGGGGGCAATCAGCCCCAGCATTTT
TRBV2,-,few,TRBJ1-1,CASSEDRRLREAFF,TGTGCCAGCAGTGAAGATCGGCGTCTAAGGGAAGCTTTCTTT
TRBV30,TRBD1,-,TRBJ2-3,CAWSVEGARDTQYF,TGTGCCTGGAGTGTAGAGGGGGCTAGAGATACGCAGTATTTT
TRBV19,-,-,TRBJ1-4,CASAIKDSTNEKLFF,TGTGCCAGCGCCATCAAGGACAGTACTAATGAAAAACTGTTTTTT
TRBV19,-,once,TRBJ2-1,CASSTASEQFF,TGTGCCAGTAGTACAGCTAGTGAGCAGTTCTTC
TRBV5-1,TRBD2,-,TRBJ2-7,CASSGSGGLYEQYF,TGCGCCAGCAGCGGTAGCGGGGGACTCTACGAGCAGTACTTC
TRBV12-5,-,-,TRBJ2-3,CASGIGLGQDTQYF,TGTGCTAGTGGTATAGGACTGGGGCAAGATACGCAGTATTTT
TRBV6-1,TRBD2,-,TRBJ2-3,CASRGAGGSTDTQYF,TGTGCCAGCAGAGGCGCGGGGGGTAGCACAGATACGCAGTATTTT
TRBV11-2,TRBD2,-,TRBJ2-4,CASSLPGTSGAKNIQYF,TGTGCCAGCAGCTTACCCGGGACTAGCGGGGCCAAAAACATTCAGTACTTC
TRBV6-6,TRBD1,once,TRBJ1-1,CASSFEPQGDTEAFF,TGTGCCAGCAGTTTTGAACCTCAGGGGGACACTGAAGCTTTCTTT
TRBV29-1,-,-,TRBJ1-3,CSVGGENTIYF,TGCAGCGTTGGCGGGGAAAACACCATATATTTT
TRBV27,-,-,TRBJ1-5,CASSLRGARFNQPQHF,TGTGCCAGCAGCCTGCGGGGCGCTCGATTCAATCAGCCCCAGCATTTT
TRBV2,TRBD1,-,TRBJ1-6,CASSPPGQRSDSPLHF,TGTGCCAGCAGTCCCCCGGGACAGAGGTCTGATTCACCCCTCCACTTT
TRBV20-1,-,few,TRBJ2-7,CSQEPGSEQYF,TGCAGTCAAGAACCGGGGTCCGAGCAGTACTTC
TRBV30,-,-,TRBJ1-6,CAWSPAQGRTSPLHF,TGTGCCTGGAGTCCGGCCCAGGGTAGGACTTCACCCCTCCACTTT
TRBV1,-,-,TRBJ1-5,CTSSPNAHPTDRRNQPQHF,TGCACCAGCAGCCCCAACGCCCACCCCACTGACAGGCGGAATCAGCCCCAGCATTTT
TRBV4-2,TRBD2,-,TRBJ2-1,CASSQAGTSGGPYNEQFF,TGTGCCAGCAGCCAAGCAGGGACTAGCGGGGGGCCCTACAATGAGCAGTTCTTC
TRBV6-1,-,-,TRBJ1-1,CASSEVYNTEAFF,TGTGCCAGCAGTGAAGTTTATAACACTGAAGCTTTCTTT
TRBV21-1,-,-,TRBJ1-1,CASSEICAGTPATSEAFF,TGTGCCAGCAGCGAAATTTGCGCCGGGACCCCAGCGACGTCTGAAGCTTTCTTT
TRBV9,TRBD2,-,TRBJ2-3,CASSVGASGVITDTQYF,TGTGCCAGCAGCGTAGGGGCTAGCGGGGTAATCACAGATACGCAGTATTTT
TRBV6-4,TRBD1,-,TRBJ1-2,CASRIGTGDYGYTF,TGTGCCAGCAGGATCGGGACAGGGGACTATGGCTACACCTTC